The clone carrying this TCR beta chain was seen a single time. The entry originates in a study of blood T cell repertoires in COVID-19. Study-wide context: Researchers got acute and convalescent COVID-19 samples from the United States, Italy and Spain.

This CDR3 has 17 amino acids. Germline loops: CDR1 SGHTA, CDR2 FQGNSA. Trimming cost V 5 bases and J 0 bases; bases outside gene matches: 5. Generated by immunoSEQ multiplex PCR, the TCRdb table keeps only in-frame clones and is missing some. The data contain 85,000 to 120,000 clones, roughly 86% of them singletons. This sequence joins TRBV7-2 and TRBJ2-3; 13 nucleotides align to TRBD2. The clonotype comes from a man over 45 with active or convalescent COVID-19. Source material: peripheral blood. The CDR3 spells CASSRLAGGASTDTQYF. In DNA form, the CDR3 reads TGTGCCAGCAGCAGACTAGCGGGGGGTGCTAGCACAGATACGCAGTATTTT. Full variable domain (missing parts from reference TRBV7-2 and TRBJ2-3): GAGVSQSPSNKVTEKGKDVELRCDPISGHTALYWYRQSLGQGLEFLIYFQGNSAPDKSGLPSDRFSAERTGGSVSTLTIQRTQQEDSAVYLCASSRLAGGASTDTQYFGPGTRLTVL.